These T cell receptor beta chains were read from a single sample in a study of cytomegalovirus exposure and HLA in healthy donors. Repertoires were generated with immunoSEQ multiplex PCR, while TCRdb's copy carries only in-frame clones and drops some. The data show 150,000 or so clones, around 75% seen once. Sequencing used PBMCs. These receptors all come from a young man in good health and CMV-seropositive. The CDR3 runs from the conserved cysteine through the conserved F or W. Fields, in order: CDR3 protein, CDR3 DNA, V gene, D gene, J gene, clone size. A D gene is named only where the DNA matches it firmly. Rows may omit the clone size; those that give it use once, few, many or a size class.

CDR3aa: CASSSSGQGDNQPQHF
CDR3nt: TGTGCCAGCAGTTCCTCTGGACAGGGGGACAATCAGCCCCAGCATTTT
v_gene: TRBV27
d_gene: TRBD1
j_gene: TRBJ1-5
abundance: NA

CDR3aa: CASSEARQGGAFF
CDR3nt: TGTGCCAGCAGTGAAGCGCGTCAGGGCGGAGCTTTCTTT
v_gene: TRBV6-1
d_gene: NA
j_gene: TRBJ1-1
abundance: few

CDR3aa: CASSNTRGYTEAFF
CDR3nt: TGCGCCAGCAGCAACACACGGGGGTACACTGAAGCTTTCTTT
v_gene: TRBV5-1
d_gene: NA
j_gene: TRBJ1-1
abundance: NA

CDR3aa: CASSPGVLGGSFQETQYF
CDR3nt: TGCGCCAGCAGCCCCGGGGTTCTGGGTGGGAGCTTCCAAGAGACCCAGTACTTC
v_gene: TRBV5-1
d_gene: NA
j_gene: TRBJ2-5
abundance: NA

CDR3aa: CATATSGSYNEQFF
CDR3nt: TGCGCCACCGCGACTAGCGGGAGTTACAATGAGCAGTTCTTC
v_gene: TRBV5-1
d_gene: TRBD2
j_gene: TRBJ2-1
abundance: NA

CDR3aa: CASSGDTNYGYTF
CDR3nt: TGTGCCAGCAGTGGGGACACCAACTATGGCTACACCTTC
v_gene: TRBV25-1
d_gene: NA
j_gene: TRBJ1-2
abundance: NA

CDR3aa: CARTGVGNTEAFF
CDR3nt: TGTGCCAGGACAGGGGTTGGGAACACTGAAGCTTTCTTT
v_gene: TRBV6-4
d_gene: TRBD1
j_gene: TRBJ1-1
abundance: NA

CDR3aa: CASSLVSQETQYF
CDR3nt: TGTGCCAGCAGCTTAGTCTCTCAGGAGACCCAGTACTTC
v_gene: TRBV7-9
d_gene: NA
j_gene: TRBJ2-5
abundance: NA

CDR3aa: CASSGTDYGYTF
CDR3nt: TGTGCCAGCAGCGGGACTGATTATGGCTACACCTTC
v_gene: TRBV28
d_gene: NA
j_gene: TRBJ1-2
abundance: NA

CDR3aa: CASSAKPGLGGRTSGNTIYF
CDR3nt: TGTGCCAGCAGTGCAAAACCGGGACTCGGTGGGAGGACCTCTGGAAACACCATATATTTT
v_gene: TRBV6-1
d_gene: NA
j_gene: TRBJ1-3
abundance: NA

CDR3aa: CASSLAGNSNQPQHF
CDR3nt: TGTGCCAGCTCACTAGCAGGGAATAGCAATCAGCCCCAGCATTTT
v_gene: TRBV18
d_gene: NA
j_gene: TRBJ1-5
abundance: NA

CDR3aa: CASSGRQGLGTEAFF
CDR3nt: TGTGCCAGCAGCGGGCGACAGGGGTTGGGCACTGAAGCTTTCTTT
v_gene: TRBV5-4
d_gene: TRBD1
j_gene: TRBJ1-1
abundance: NA

CDR3aa: CASSPDKGGYTGELFF
CDR3nt: TGTGCCAGCAGCCCGGATAAGGGGGGGTACACCGGGGAGCTGTTTTTT
v_gene: TRBV9
d_gene: NA
j_gene: TRBJ2-2
abundance: NA

CDR3aa: CAIGIQGGQETQYF
CDR3nt: TGTGCCATCGGGATACAGGGGGGGCAAGAGACCCAGTACTTC
v_gene: TRBV10-3
d_gene: NA
j_gene: TRBJ2-5
abundance: NA

CDR3aa: CASSLWSRQPQETQYF
CDR3nt: TGTGCCAGCAGTTTATGGTCGAGGCAGCCCCAAGAGACCCAGTACTTC
v_gene: TRBV27
d_gene: NA
j_gene: TRBJ2-5
abundance: NA

CDR3aa: CASSKKTPTEGMNTEAFF
CDR3nt: TGTGCCAGTAGCAAAAAGACACCGACAGAAGGGATGAACACTGAAGCTTTCTTT
v_gene: TRBV19
d_gene: NA
j_gene: TRBJ1-1
abundance: NA

CDR3aa: CASRTLAVGGEQYF
CDR3nt: TGTGCCAGCAGGACCCTGGCTGTCGGGGGCGAGCAGTACTTC
v_gene: TRBV2
d_gene: NA
j_gene: TRBJ2-7
abundance: NA

CDR3aa: CASSLAHATGEVRYEQYF
CDR3nt: TGTGCCAGCAGCTTAGCCCACGCGACAGGGGAAGTTAGGTACGAGCAGTACTTC
v_gene: TRBV7-9
d_gene: TRBD1
j_gene: TRBJ2-7
abundance: once

CDR3aa: CASSGDRVNYGYTF
CDR3nt: TGTGCCAGCAGTGGGGACAGGGTTAACTATGGCTACACCTTC
v_gene: TRBV2
d_gene: TRBD1
j_gene: TRBJ1-2
abundance: NA

CDR3aa: CATSATGRGETEQYF
CDR3nt: TGTGCCACCAGCGCCACTGGTCGGGGGGAAACCGAGCAGTACTTC
v_gene: TRBV15
d_gene: TRBD2
j_gene: TRBJ2-7
abundance: few

CDR3aa: CAWSVLGQGGQPQHF
CDR3nt: TGTGCCTGGAGTGTGTTGGGACAGGGGGGTCAGCCCCAGCATTTT
v_gene: TRBV30
d_gene: TRBD1
j_gene: TRBJ1-5
abundance: NA

CDR3aa: CASRSSTDTQYF
CDR3nt: TGTGCCAGCAGATCTAGCACAGATACGCAGTATTTT
v_gene: TRBV25-1
d_gene: NA
j_gene: TRBJ2-3
abundance: NA

CDR3aa: CASSTGTGFSTGELFF
CDR3nt: TGCGCCAGCAGCACCGGGACAGGCTTCAGCACCGGGGAGCTGTTTTTT
v_gene: TRBV5-1
d_gene: TRBD1
j_gene: TRBJ2-2
abundance: NA

CDR3aa: CSVTGFTEAFF
CDR3nt: TGCAGCGTGACAGGGTTCACTGAAGCTTTCTTT
v_gene: TRBV29-1
d_gene: TRBD1
j_gene: TRBJ1-1
abundance: NA

CDR3aa: CASSLRPRGAGGLGNEQFF
CDR3nt: TGTGCCAGCAGCTTACGACCTCGTGGGGCGGGGGGGCTTGGCAATGAGCAGTTCTTC
v_gene: TRBV7-6
d_gene: TRBD2
j_gene: TRBJ2-1
abundance: NA

CDR3aa: CASLAGYNEQFF
CDR3nt: TGTGCCAGTCTAGCGGGTTACAATGAGCAGTTCTTC
v_gene: TRBV25-1
d_gene: TRBD2
j_gene: TRBJ2-1
abundance: NA

CDR3aa: CAWSVGSGGAREQFF
CDR3nt: TGTGCCTGGAGTGTAGGTAGCGGGGGGGCGCGAGAGCAGTTCTTC
v_gene: TRBV30
d_gene: TRBD2
j_gene: TRBJ2-1
abundance: NA

CDR3aa: CATSRGGAVGTEAFF
CDR3nt: TGTGCCACCAGCAGGGGTGGGGCAGTTGGGACTGAAGCTTTCTTT
v_gene: TRBV15
d_gene: NA
j_gene: TRBJ1-1
abundance: NA

CDR3aa: CASRRGTENTGELFF
CDR3nt: TGTGCCAGCAGGCGTGGGACAGAGAACACCGGGGAGCTGTTTTTT
v_gene: TRBV7-3
d_gene: TRBD1
j_gene: TRBJ2-2
abundance: NA

CDR3aa: CASSLYEGEGYEQFF
CDR3nt: TGTGCCAGCAGCTTATACGAGGGCGAAGGGTATGAGCAGTTCTTC
v_gene: TRBV11-2
d_gene: NA
j_gene: TRBJ2-1
abundance: NA

CDR3aa: CASSLDGTGNQPQHF
CDR3nt: TGTGCCAGCAGCTTAGATGGGACAGGAAATCAGCCCCAGCATTTT
v_gene: TRBV7-9
d_gene: TRBD1
j_gene: TRBJ1-5
abundance: NA

CDR3aa: CASSLAGFNSPLHF
CDR3nt: TGTGCCAGCAGCTTGGCCGGGTTTAATTCACCCCTCCACTTT
v_gene: TRBV5-4
d_gene: NA
j_gene: TRBJ1-6
abundance: few

CDR3aa: CASSIPGARQPQHF
CDR3nt: TGTGCCAGTAGTATACCTGGAGCGAGACAGCCCCAGCATTTT
v_gene: TRBV19
d_gene: NA
j_gene: TRBJ1-5
abundance: NA

CDR3aa: CASSEEGWGYYTF
CDR3nt: TGTGCCAGCAGTGAAGAAGGGTGGGGCTACTACACCTTC
v_gene: TRBV6-1
d_gene: NA
j_gene: TRBJ1-2
abundance: NA

CDR3aa: CASSSRGGTGGSFMQPQHF
CDR3nt: TGTGCCAGTAGTTCCCGGGGGGGGACAGGGGGCTCGTTTATGCAGCCCCAGCATTTT
v_gene: TRBV19
d_gene: TRBD1
j_gene: TRBJ1-5
abundance: NA

CDR3aa: CSVVSRGVGTEAFF
CDR3nt: TGCAGCGTTGTCAGTCGGGGGGTCGGCACTGAAGCTTTCTTT
v_gene: TRBV29-1
d_gene: NA
j_gene: TRBJ1-1
abundance: NA

CDR3aa: CASGHRDLETQYF
CDR3nt: TGTGCCAGTGGCCACAGGGATTTGGAGACCCAGTACTTC
v_gene: TRBV25-1
d_gene: NA
j_gene: TRBJ2-5
abundance: NA

CDR3aa: CASSLLGGGFQETQYF
CDR3nt: TGTGCCAGCAGCTTACTCGGCGGGGGTTTCCAAGAGACCCAGTACTTC
v_gene: TRBV7-3
d_gene: TRBD2
j_gene: TRBJ2-5
abundance: NA

CDR3aa: CASSGDRVGNQPQHF
CDR3nt: TGTGCCAGCAGTGGAGACAGGGTAGGAAATCAGCCCCAGCATTTT
v_gene: TRBV6-4
d_gene: TRBD1
j_gene: TRBJ1-5
abundance: NA

CDR3aa: CASSPGAYGNSPLHF
CDR3nt: TGTGCCAGCAGCCCCGGAGCTTACGGTAATTCACCCCTCCACTTT
v_gene: TRBV7-2
d_gene: NA
j_gene: TRBJ1-6
abundance: NA

CDR3aa: CASRGQGSGYGYTF
CDR3nt: TGTGCCAGCAGAGGACAGGGTTCAGGCTATGGCTACACCTTC
v_gene: TRBV6-6
d_gene: TRBD1
j_gene: TRBJ1-2
abundance: NA

CDR3aa: CASSPQGRQPQHF
CDR3nt: TGTGCCAGCAGTCCTCAGGGGCGCCAGCCCCAGCATTTT
v_gene: TRBV27
d_gene: NA
j_gene: TRBJ1-5
abundance: NA

CDR3aa: CASSVATGLAGGQDTQYF
CDR3nt: TGTGCCAGCAGCGTAGCTACGGGACTAGCGGGGGGGCAAGATACGCAGTATTTT
v_gene: TRBV9
d_gene: TRBD2
j_gene: TRBJ2-3
abundance: NA

CDR3aa: CASSATSGLYEQYF
CDR3nt: TGTGCCAGCAGCGCTACTAGCGGACTCTACGAGCAGTACTTC
v_gene: TRBV6-5
d_gene: TRBD2
j_gene: TRBJ2-7
abundance: NA

CDR3aa: CASSFGQSTDTQYF
CDR3nt: TGCGCCAGCAGCTTCGGACAGTCCACAGATACGCAGTATTTT
v_gene: TRBV5-1
d_gene: NA
j_gene: TRBJ2-3
abundance: NA

CDR3aa: CASSPPGRYQETQYF
CDR3nt: TGTGCCAGCTCACCACCGGGCAGGTACCAAGAGACCCAGTACTTC
v_gene: TRBV18
d_gene: NA
j_gene: TRBJ2-5
abundance: once

CDR3aa: CASSGPNSATQYF
CDR3nt: TGCGCCAGCAGTGGACCTAATAGCGCTACGCAGTATTTT
v_gene: TRBV10-1
d_gene: NA
j_gene: TRBJ2-3
abundance: NA

CDR3aa: CASSLATGPTGELFF
CDR3nt: TGCGCCAGCAGCTTGGCGACAGGGCCCACCGGGGAGCTGTTTTTT
v_gene: TRBV5-1
d_gene: TRBD1
j_gene: TRBJ2-2
abundance: NA

CDR3aa: CASSLNRAHGYGYTF
CDR3nt: TGTGCCAGCAGCTTAAACAGGGCCCATGGCTATGGCTACACCTTC
v_gene: TRBV13
d_gene: NA
j_gene: TRBJ1-2
abundance: NA

CDR3aa: CASSEWTGSDTGELFF
CDR3nt: TGTGCCAGCAGTGAATGGACAGGGAGTGACACCGGGGAGCTGTTTTTT
v_gene: TRBV2
d_gene: TRBD1
j_gene: TRBJ2-2
abundance: once

CDR3aa: CASSLGTSNEQYF
CDR3nt: TGTGCCAGCTCACTTGGCACCTCCAACGAGCAGTACTTC
v_gene: TRBV18
d_gene: NA
j_gene: TRBJ2-7
abundance: NA

CDR3aa: CSSSYAHREAFF
CDR3nt: TGTTCCAGCAGCTATGCCCACAGAGAAGCTTTCTTT
v_gene: TRBV7-9
d_gene: NA
j_gene: TRBJ1-1
abundance: NA

CDR3aa: CASSYKGEQFF
CDR3nt: TGTGCCAGCAGTTACAAGGGGGAGCAGTTCTTC
v_gene: TRBV6-6
d_gene: NA
j_gene: TRBJ2-1
abundance: NA